These T cell receptor beta chains were read from a single sample in a study of cytomegalovirus exposure and HLA in healthy donors. TCRdb's table, derived via immunoSEQ multiplex PCR, lists solely in-frame clones and lacks some. Of over 65,000 clones in the sample, less than 85% were seen once. Sequences were obtained from PBMCs. These receptors were obtained from a human donor in good health. Each CDR3 is given with its conserved first and last residue. Fields, in order: V gene, clone size, J gene, D gene, CDR3 protein, CDR3 DNA. A D gene is named only where the DNA matches it firmly. A clone size is listed for some rows: how often the clone was seen (once, few, many), or a class if it is expanded.

TRBV7-2,NA,TRBJ2-1,NA,CASSSRSSSRNEQFF,TGTGCCAGCAGCTCGAGGTCCTCTAGCCGCAATGAGCAGTTCTTC
TRBV6-5,few,TRBJ2-7,TRBD1,CASSPGQGEYEQYF,TGTGCCAGCAGTCCCGGACAGGGCGAATACGAGCAGTACTTC
TRBV6-5,NA,TRBJ2-7,NA,CATGLSYEQYF,TGTGCCACGGGACTGAGCTACGAGCAGTACTTC
TRBV7-9,NA,TRBJ1-1,NA,CAASGGGGWGTEAFF,TGTGCCGCTTCTGGCGGGGGGGGGTGGGGCACTGAAGCTTTCTTT
TRBV6-6,NA,TRBJ1-2,TRBD1,CASSQTGVGGYTF,TGTGCCAGCAGCCAGACAGGGGTCGGTGGCTACACCTTC
TRBV10-1,NA,TRBJ1-1,NA,CARLPGRGLLNTEAFF,TGCGCCCGACTACCGGGCAGGGGATTATTGAACACTGAAGCTTTCTTT
TRBV6-6,few,TRBJ2-5,NA,CASSALETQYF,TGTGCCAGCAGTGCACTCGAGACCCAGTACTTC
TRBV4-1,NA,TRBJ1-4,TRBD1,CASSLTGRKEKLFF,TGCGCCAGCAGCCTGACAGGGAGGAAAGAAAAACTGTTTTTT
TRBV29-1,NA,TRBJ2-7,NA,CSVGTVSYEQYF,TGCAGCGTTGGGACAGTCTCCTACGAGCAGTACTTC
TRBV7-2,NA,TRBJ2-7,NA,CASKLGRDSYEPYF,TGTGCCAGCAAGTTGGGGCGGGACTCCTACGAGCCGTACTTC
TRBV5-1,NA,TRBJ1-1,NA,CASSPGEGLEAFF,TGCGCCAGCAGCCCCGGGGAAGGGCTTGAAGCTTTCTTT
TRBV18,once,TRBJ2-2,NA,CASSPNTADTGELFF,TGTGCCAGCTCACCAAACACAGCAGACACCGGGGAGCTGTTTTTT
TRBV2,NA,TRBJ2-7,NA,CASSVQGAEQYF,TGTGCCAGCAGTGTCCAAGGGGCCGAGCAGTACTTC
TRBV5-6,few,TRBJ1-2,TRBD1,CASSLTGEGNYGYTF,TGTGCCAGCAGCTTGACAGGGGAAGGGAACTATGGCTACACCTTC
TRBV7-2,NA,TRBJ2-1,TRBD2,CASSLASSGVQSYNEQFF,TGTGCCAGCAGCTTAGCCAGCAGCGGGGTGCAGTCCTACAATGAGCAGTTCTTC
TRBV29-1,NA,TRBJ1-1,NA,CSVEGQGSEAFF,TGCAGCGTTGAAGGCCAGGGCAGTGAAGCTTTCTTT
TRBV9,NA,TRBJ2-5,TRBD2,CASSVAVSGAQETQYF,TGTGCCAGCAGCGTAGCGGTTAGCGGGGCCCAAGAGACCCAGTACTTC
TRBV5-8,NA,TRBJ1-3,TRBD1,CASSLAGEGAYGNTIYF,TGTGCCAGCAGCTTGGCCGGAGAGGGGGCTTATGGAAACACCATATATTTT
TRBV30,few,TRBJ1-1,NA,CAWKRESEAFF,TGTGCCTGGAAGCGGGAGTCTGAAGCTTTCTTT
TRBV6-1,NA,TRBJ1-4,NA,CASSPGGAAEKLFF,TGTGCCAGCAGCCCTGGCGGGGCTGCCGAAAAACTGTTTTTT
TRBV7-2,NA,TRBJ1-5,TRBD1,CASSGQGGNQPQHF,TGTGCCAGCAGCGGGCAGGGGGGTAATCAGCCCCAGCATTTT
TRBV6-5,NA,TRBJ1-1,NA,CASTLGWRGTEAFF,TGTGCCAGCACCCTCGGGTGGAGAGGCACTGAAGCTTTCTTT
TRBV5-1,NA,TRBJ2-5,TRBD2,CASSWTTAGEETQYF,TGCGCCAGCAGCTGGACGACAGCGGGGGAAGAGACCCAGTACTTC
TRBV7-9,NA,TRBJ1-5,NA,CASSLALPGDQPQHF,TGTGCCAGCAGCTTAGCCCTCCCGGGGGATCAGCCCCAGCATTTT
TRBV29-1,NA,TRBJ2-7,TRBD1,CSIGGTGDEQYF,TGCAGCATCGGGGGGACAGGGGACGAGCAGTACTTC
TRBV6-5,NA,TRBJ2-5,NA,CASSADRGFQETQYF,TGTGCCAGCAGTGCCGATCGGGGGTTCCAAGAGACCCAGTACTTC
TRBV5-1,NA,TRBJ2-3,TRBD2,CASSRRRGATDTQYF,TGCGCCAGCAGCCGACGGCGGGGGGCCACAGATACGCAGTATTTT
TRBV7-9,NA,TRBJ2-1,TRBD2,CASDGTSGGYSGEQFF,TGTGCCAGCGACGGGACTAGCGGGGGGTACTCGGGCGAGCAGTTCTTC
TRBV5-1,NA,TRBJ1-1,NA,CASSLAGGGTEAFF,TGCGCCAGCAGCTTAGCGGGGGGAGGCACTGAAGCTTTCTTT
TRBV7-9,NA,TRBJ2-7,TRBD2,CASSLARGEPRSYEQYF,TGTGCCAGCAGCTTAGCGCGGGGGGAGCCTCGCTCCTACGAGCAGTACTTC
TRBV7-9,NA,TRBJ1-4,NA,CASSQLGGTNEKLFF,TGTGCCAGCAGCCAACTTGGTGGAACTAATGAAAAACTGTTTTTT
TRBV6-6,few,TRBJ1-1,NA,CASTLRRSMNTEAFF,TGTGCCAGCACCCTGAGGCGTAGCATGAACACTGAAGCTTTCTTT
TRBV7-9,NA,TRBJ2-5,TRBD1,CASSLWGRDREETQYF,TGTGCCAGCAGCTTATGGGGCCGGGACAGGGAAGAGACCCAGTACTTC
TRBV5-1,NA,TRBJ2-4,TRBD1,CASSISTGIAKNIQYF,TGCGCCAGCAGCATATCGACAGGGATAGCCAAAAACATTCAGTACTTC
TRBV5-1,once,TRBJ2-2,TRBD2,CASSPTSGASPGELFF,TGCGCCAGCAGCCCAACTAGCGGGGCCTCTCCCGGGGAGCTGTTTTTT
TRBV2,once,TRBJ2-5,TRBD2,CASSKTSGGAGAKTQYF,TGTGCCAGCAGTAAGACTAGCGGGGGGGCCGGTGCGAAGACCCAGTACTTC
TRBV29-1,NA,TRBJ1-2,TRBD1,CSVSGQSNYGYTF,TGCAGCGTTTCGGGACAGTCTAACTATGGCTACACCTTC
TRBV5-4,NA,TRBJ2-5,TRBD2,CASSLSGGTQETQYF,TGTGCCAGCAGCTTGAGCGGGGGGACCCAAGAGACCCAGTACTTC
TRBV11-3,NA,TRBJ1-5,NA,CASSLATRVSNQPQHF,TGTGCCAGCAGCTTAGCAACGCGGGTTAGCAATCAGCCCCAGCATTTT
TRBV7-2,NA,TRBJ2-5,TRBD2,CASSPTSGGNEETQYF,TGTGCCAGCAGCCCAACTAGCGGGGGGAATGAGGAGACCCAGTACTTC
TRBV21-1,NA,TRBJ1-5,NA,CASSKEGQGHQPQHF,TGTGCCAGCAGCAAAGAAGGACAGGGTCATCAGCCCCAGCATTTT
TRBV9,NA,TRBJ1-1,NA,CASSSDDYTEAFF,TGTGCCAGCAGCAGTGATGACTACACTGAAGCTTTCTTT
TRBV10-3,NA,TRBJ1-2,NA,CAISESWEGSYGYTF,TGTGCCATCAGTGAGTCGTGGGAGGGGAGCTATGGCTACACCTTC
TRBV7-2,once,TRBJ2-5,TRBD2,CASSLGDGGRETQYF,TGTGCCAGCAGCTTAGGTGACGGGGGGAGAGAGACCCAGTACTTC
TRBV27,NA,TRBJ1-1,TRBD1,CASGPTGGPNTEAFF,TGTGCCAGCGGCCCGACAGGGGGTCCGAACACTGAAGCTTTCTTT
TRBV18,NA,TRBJ2-1,NA,CASSPRDIARVGNEQFF,TGTGCCAGCTCACCCCGGGACATTGCACGTGTTGGGAATGAGCAGTTCTTC
TRBV2,NA,TRBJ2-7,TRBD1,CASSAAKWDSGTGVHEQYF,TGTGCCAGCAGTGCTGCTAAGTGGGATTCGGGGACAGGGGTCCACGAGCAGTACTTC
TRBV11-2,few,TRBJ2-3,NA,CASTPGDHNPHTDTQYF,TGTGCCAGCACCCCAGGGGACCATAATCCGCACACAGATACGCAGTATTTT
TRBV19,NA,TRBJ1-2,TRBD1,CASSTKTGTAANYGYTF,TGTGCCAGTAGTACTAAAACCGGGACAGCCGCTAACTATGGCTACACCTTC
TRBV5-3,NA,TRBJ1-2,NA,CAKLGGAGCYGYPF,TGTGCCAAACTGGGGGGGGCAGGGTGCTATGGCTACCCCTTC
TRBV2,NA,TRBJ2-7,NA,CASSEALPGGAPYEQYF,TGTGCCAGCAGTGAAGCGCTTCCGGGCGGGGCGCCCTACGAGCAGTACTTC
TRBV5-1,once,TRBJ1-5,NA,CARELLNRDKDSNQPQHF,TGCGCCAGGGAGTTACTAAACAGGGACAAGGATAGCAATCAGCCCCAGCATTTT
TRBV19,NA,TRBJ2-7,TRBD2,CASSNDLAGTSSYEQYF,TGTGCCAGTAGTAATGATTTAGCGGGAACCTCCTCCTACGAGCAGTACTTC
TRBV5-6,many,TRBJ2-2,TRBD1,CASSSLDRGGELFF,TGTGCCAGCAGCTCCCTCGACAGGGGTGGGGAGCTGTTTTTT
TRBV7-9,NA,TRBJ2-3,NA,CASSGEADTQYF,TGTGCCAGCAGTGGGGAGGCAGATACGCAGTATTTT
TRBV5-1,NA,TRBJ1-1,NA,CASSLVGRSNTEAFF,TGCGCCAGCAGCTTGGTTGGCAGATCGAACACTGAAGCTTTCTTT
TRBV30,NA,TRBJ1-2,TRBD1,CAWSEDRGIGYTF,TGTGCCTGGAGCGAGGACAGGGGGATCGGCTACACCTTC
TRBV19,few,TRBJ2-5,TRBD2,CASSQAGGGMQTQYF,TGTGCCAGTAGTCAAGCGGGGGGAGGTATGCAGACCCAGTACTTC
TRBV13,NA,TRBJ2-5,TRBD1,CASSSGTGGPPYQETQYF,TGTGCCAGCAGCTCGGGGACAGGGGGCCCACCGTACCAAGAGACCCAGTACTTC